Sequencing of this T cell receptor (beta chain) was carried out in a study of cytomegalovirus exposure and HLA in healthy donors. Researchers ran the PCR with 60 Vbeta and 13 Jbeta primers. Libraries were prepared by immunoSEQ multiplex PCR; TCRdb keeps only in-frame clonotypes and omits some of them. The repertoire consists of approximately 180,000 clones, with about 79% occurring once and the leading ten covering roughly 6%. J lost 0 bases, V lost 4 bases, and 7 bases had no gene match. The CDR3 length is 17 residues. Germline V gene sequence: CDR1 SGHRS, CDR2 YFSETQ. The chain is built from TRBV5-1 and TRBJ2-6; 7 bases map to TRBD1. Sample: PBMCs. The sequence came from a man aged 35 to 55 in good health and CMV-seropositive. As DNA, the CDR3 is TGCGCCAGCAGCGACGGACAGGCAAACTCTGGGGCCAACGTCCTGACTTTC. Its protein product is CASSDGQANSGANVLTF.